This T cell receptor (beta chain) was observed in a study of blood T cell repertoires in COVID-19. Study context: PBMCs, B-cell-depleted T cells, or T cells were the source of the cDNA or gDNA that made up the material.

Original data processing: Reference gene primer amplification gave estimated nucleated cell counts. Here immunoSEQ multiplex PCR was the method, and the copy in TCRdb shows in-frame clones only, minus some. Clonal size and the V and J genes are those of that table, whereas D and trimming came from the DNA. The sample comprises more than 300,000 clones, about 87% of which are singletons, and about 10% rests with the top ten. The Seattle patients joined while their infection was active and were tracked longitudinally afterward. The TCR sequence derives from a woman aged 25-40 years with COVID-19, enrolled during active disease. The sequencing input was peripheral blood.

The CDR3 bases are TGCAGCGTTGAAGAGGAAGGGGTACAAGGAAAACTGTTTTTT. It is translated as CSVEEEGVQGKLFF. The gene calls are TRBV29-1 and TRBJ1-4; a possible D gene is TRBD1 (5 bases). CDR1 is SQVTM and CDR2 is ANQGSEA in the germline V gene. This CDR3 comprises 14 residues. Trimming removed 0 bases from V and 10 bases from J, with 15 bases in between.